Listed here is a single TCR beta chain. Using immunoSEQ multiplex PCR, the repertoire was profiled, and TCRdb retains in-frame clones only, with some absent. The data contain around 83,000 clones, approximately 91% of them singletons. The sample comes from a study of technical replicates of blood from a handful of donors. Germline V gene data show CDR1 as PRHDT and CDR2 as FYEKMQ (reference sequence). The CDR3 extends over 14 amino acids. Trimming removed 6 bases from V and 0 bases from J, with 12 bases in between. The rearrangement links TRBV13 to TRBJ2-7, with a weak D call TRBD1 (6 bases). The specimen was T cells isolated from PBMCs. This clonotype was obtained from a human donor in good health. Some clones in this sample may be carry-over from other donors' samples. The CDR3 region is CASSYTGSSYEQYF. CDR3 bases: TGTGCCAGCAGTTACACAGGGTCCTCCTACGAGCAGTACTTC.